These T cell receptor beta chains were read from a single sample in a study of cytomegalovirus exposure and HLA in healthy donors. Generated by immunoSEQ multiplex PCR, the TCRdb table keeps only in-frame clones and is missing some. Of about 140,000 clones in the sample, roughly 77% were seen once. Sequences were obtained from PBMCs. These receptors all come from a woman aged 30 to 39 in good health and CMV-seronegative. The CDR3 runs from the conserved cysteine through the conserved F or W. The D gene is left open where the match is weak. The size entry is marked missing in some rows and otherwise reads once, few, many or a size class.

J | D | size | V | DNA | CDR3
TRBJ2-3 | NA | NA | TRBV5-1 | TGCGCCAGCAGCTTCCGAGCCCCCCTGGATACGCAGTATTTT | CASSFRAPLDTQYF
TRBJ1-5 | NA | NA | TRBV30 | TGTGCCTGGGACGCCCCTACGGGACAGCCCCAGCATTTT | CAWDAPTGQPQHF
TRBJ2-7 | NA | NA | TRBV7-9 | TGTGCCAGCAGGAGGGACTCCTACGAGCAGTACTTC | CASRRDSYEQYF
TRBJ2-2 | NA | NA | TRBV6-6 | TGTGCCAGCAGCGATGGAGTGGCCGGGGAGCTGTTTTTT | CASSDGVAGELFF
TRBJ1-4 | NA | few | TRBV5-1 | TGCGCCAGCAGTCAGGACGGGGCTAATGAAAAACTGTTTTTT | CASSQDGANEKLFF
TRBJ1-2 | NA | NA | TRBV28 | TGTGCCAGCAGTTCTGTCTGGGCTGGCTACACCTTC | CASSSVWAGYTF
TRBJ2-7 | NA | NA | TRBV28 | TGTGCCAGCAGTCTAAGCGGCCCTCCCTACGAGCAGTACTTC | CASSLSGPPYEQYF
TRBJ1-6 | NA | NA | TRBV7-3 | TGTGCCAGCAGCTTAGGGCAGCTGAATTCACCCCTCCACTTT | CASSLGQLNSPLHF
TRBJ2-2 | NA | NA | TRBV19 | TGTGCCAGTAGTTCCCTGAAGACGGAGGCCTACACCGGGGAGCTGTTTTTT | CASSSLKTEAYTGELFF
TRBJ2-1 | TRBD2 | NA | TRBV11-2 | TGTGCCAGCAGCCCCGGGACTAGCGGGAGTCTGACCGATGAGCAGTTCTTC | CASSPGTSGSLTDEQFF
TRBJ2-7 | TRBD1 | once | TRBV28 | TGTGCCAGCAGACATAGACAGGGATCTTACGAGCAGTACTTC | CASRHRQGSYEQYF
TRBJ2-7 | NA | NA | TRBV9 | TGTGCCAGCAGCCCTACGCCAGAGGGCGAGCAGTACTTC | CASSPTPEGEQYF
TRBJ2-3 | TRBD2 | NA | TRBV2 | TGTGCCAGCAGTTTAGCGGGAGGGAGCACAGATACGCAGTATTTT | CASSLAGGSTDTQYF
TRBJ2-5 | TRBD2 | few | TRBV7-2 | TGTGCCAGCACCCCGGGAGGGAGCAGGGAGTTTGAGACCCAGTACTTC | CASTPGGSREFETQYF
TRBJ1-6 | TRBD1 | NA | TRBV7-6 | TGTGCCAGCAGCCGGGGACAGAACCTAAATTCACCCCTCCACTTT | CASSRGQNLNSPLHF
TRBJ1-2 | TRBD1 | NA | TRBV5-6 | TGTGCCAGCAGCTCCTCACCGACAGGGGGCGGCTACACCTTC | CASSSSPTGGGYTF
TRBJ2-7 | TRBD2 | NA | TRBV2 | TGTGCCAGCAGTGCGGGACTAGCGGGAGCCGAGCAGTACTTC | CASSAGLAGAEQYF
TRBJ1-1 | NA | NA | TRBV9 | TGTGCCAGCAGCCCCAGGGCCAATGGGGAAGAAGCTTTCTTT | CASSPRANGEEAFF
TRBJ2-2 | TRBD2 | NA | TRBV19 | TGTGCCAGTAGTAGGGGGAGCGGGAGCGCCGGGGAGCTGTTTTTT | CASSRGSGSAGELFF
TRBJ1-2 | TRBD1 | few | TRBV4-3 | TGCGCCAGCAGCCGAGGACAGGGGGCCTATGGCTACACCTTC | CASSRGQGAYGYTF
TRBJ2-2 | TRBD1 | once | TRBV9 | TGTGCCAGCAGCGTCGAGGGACAGGGGGGCACCGGGGAGCTGTTTTTT | CASSVEGQGGTGELFF
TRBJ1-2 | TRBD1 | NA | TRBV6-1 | TGTGCCGGCAGACAGGGGGCCCTCTATGGCTACACCTTC | CAGRQGALYGYTF
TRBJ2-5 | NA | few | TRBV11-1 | TGTGCCAGCAGCTTAGGCTCGTTAGCTGGGGAGACCCAGTACTTC | CASSLGSLAGETQYF
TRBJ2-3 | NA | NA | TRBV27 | TGTGCCAGCAGTCCCGGACAGCCGGGCACAGATACGCAGTATTTT | CASSPGQPGTDTQYF
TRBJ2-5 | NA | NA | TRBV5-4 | TGTGCCAGCAGCGTGAACAGGGAAGAGACCCAGTACTTC | CASSVNREETQYF
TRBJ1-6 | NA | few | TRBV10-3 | TGTGCCATCAGTGACCCCGGACAGAGCTCCTATAATTCACCCCTCCACTTT | CAISDPGQSSYNSPLHF
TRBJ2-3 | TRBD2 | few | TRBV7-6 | TGTGCCATCGGGACTAGCGGGTCAGATACGCAGTATTTT | CAIGTSGSDTQYF
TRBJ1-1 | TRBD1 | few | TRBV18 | TGTGCCAGCTCACCTGGACAGGGTGGGGCTGAAGCTTTCTTT | CASSPGQGGAEAFF
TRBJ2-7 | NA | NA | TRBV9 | TGTGCCAGCAGCGTAGGACCGGGCCGGAGGGACGAGCAGTACTTC | CASSVGPGRRDEQYF
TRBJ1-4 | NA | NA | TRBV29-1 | TGCAGCGTGGCAGGGCAGGGGCTGGGTGAAAAACTGTTTTTT | CSVAGQGLGEKLFF
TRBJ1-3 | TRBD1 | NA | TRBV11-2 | TGTGCCAGCAGCGACAGGGAGTCCATATATTTT | CASSDRESIYF
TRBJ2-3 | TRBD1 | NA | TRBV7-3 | TGTGCCAGCAGCTTGGACAGGCCAGATACGCAGTATTTT | CASSLDRPDTQYF
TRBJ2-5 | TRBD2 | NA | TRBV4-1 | TGCGCCAGCAGCCCTCCGGGGGGGCGCGAGGAAGAGACCCAGTACTTC | CASSPPGGREEETQYF
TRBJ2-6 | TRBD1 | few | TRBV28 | TGTGCCAGCAGTGACCCGACACCAGGGGGCGCTGGGGCCAACGTCCTGACTTTC | CASSDPTPGGAGANVLTF
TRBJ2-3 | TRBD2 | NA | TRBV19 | TGTGCCAGTAGTCTAAGCGGGGGCCAATACACAGATACGCAGTATTTT | CASSLSGGQYTDTQYF
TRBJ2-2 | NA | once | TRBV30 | TGTGCCTGGAGTCCTCGGGTGCACGGGGAGCTGTTTTTT | CAWSPRVHGELFF
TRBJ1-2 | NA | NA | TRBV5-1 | TGCGCCAGCAGCTTGGGACAGGCTGATGACTATGGCTACACCTTC | CASSLGQADDYGYTF
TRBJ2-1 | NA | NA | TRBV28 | TGTGCCAGCAGGACGACAAGGGGCGCGAATGAGCAGTTCTTC | CASRTTRGANEQFF
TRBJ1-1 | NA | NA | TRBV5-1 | TGCGCCAGCAGCTCCGACAGCAACACTGAAGCTTTCTTT | CASSSDSNTEAFF
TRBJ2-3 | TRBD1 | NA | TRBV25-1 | TGTGCCAGCAGTGCAGGGGGTGGCACAGATACGCAGTATTTT | CASSAGGGTDTQYF
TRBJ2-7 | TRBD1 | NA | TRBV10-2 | TGCGCCAGCAGTGCTGACAGGGTGTACGAGCAGTACTTC | CASSADRVYEQYF
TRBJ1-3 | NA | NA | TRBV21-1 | TGTGCCAGCAGCCCACAGGGGGCTGGAAACACCATATATTTT | CASSPQGAGNTIYF
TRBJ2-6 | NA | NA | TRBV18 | TGTGCCAGCTCACCAGCGCAGGCCTCTGGGGCCAACGTCCTGACTTTC | CASSPAQASGANVLTF
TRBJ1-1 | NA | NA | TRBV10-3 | TGTGCCATCAGTGAGGTACGGGGGTGGGACACTGAAGCTTTCTTT | CAISEVRGWDTEAFF
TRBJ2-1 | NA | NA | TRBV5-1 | TGCGCCAGCAGCTTGGGAGGGCTCAATGAGCAGTTCTTC | CASSLGGLNEQFF
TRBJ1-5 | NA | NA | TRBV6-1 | TGTGCCAGCAGTGAAGGGAGCCGACCCCAGCATTTT | CASSEGSRPQHF
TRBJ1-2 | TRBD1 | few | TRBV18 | TGTGCCAGCTCACAAGGGGGCGAGGATGGCTACACCTTC | CASSQGGEDGYTF
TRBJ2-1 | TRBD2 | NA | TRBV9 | TGTGCCAGCAGCGTAGCCGGACTAGCGGGAGTGGGCTCCTACAATGAGCAGTTCTTC | CASSVAGLAGVGSYNEQFF
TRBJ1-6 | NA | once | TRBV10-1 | TGCGCCAGCAGTGGGGCAGCAGGTCTTACCTATAATTCACCCCTCCACTTT | CASSGAAGLTYNSPLHF
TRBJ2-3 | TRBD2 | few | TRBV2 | TGTGCCACCTACGGACTAGGAACAGATACGCAGTATTTT | CATYGLGTDTQYF
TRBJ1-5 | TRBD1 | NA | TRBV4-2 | TGTGCCAGCAGCCAAGATACGGGACAGGATTATCAGCCCCAGCATTTT | CASSQDTGQDYQPQHF
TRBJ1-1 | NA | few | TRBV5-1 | TGCGCCAGCAGCTGGGGAGGGGTGAACACTGAAGCTTTCTTT | CASSWGGVNTEAFF
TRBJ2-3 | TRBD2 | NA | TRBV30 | TGTGCCTGGAGGCGGGGGAGCACAGATACGCAGTATTTT | CAWRRGSTDTQYF
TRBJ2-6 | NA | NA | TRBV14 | TGTGCCAGCAGCCAGTCTTTTGTCTCTGGGGCCAACGTCCTGACTTTC | CASSQSFVSGANVLTF
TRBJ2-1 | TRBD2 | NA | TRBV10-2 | TGCGCCAGCGCCCGACTAGCGGGGGTCTACAATGAGCAGTTCTTC | CASARLAGVYNEQFF
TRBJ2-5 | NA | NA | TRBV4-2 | TGTGCCAGCAGCCAAGATCTACGGCAAGAGACCCAGTACTTC | CASSQDLRQETQYF
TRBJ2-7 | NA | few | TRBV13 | TGTGCCAGCAGCCCCCCCCGGTCAGGCGAGCAGTACTTC | CASSPPRSGEQYF
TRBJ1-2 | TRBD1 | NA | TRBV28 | TGTGCCAGCAGGGAGGACAGGGGGGGATTGGTCTATGGCTACACCTTC | CASREDRGGLVYGYTF
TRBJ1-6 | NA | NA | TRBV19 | TGTGCCAGTAGTGGACAGCCAGGAGATAATTCACCCCTCCACTTT | CASSGQPGDNSPLHF
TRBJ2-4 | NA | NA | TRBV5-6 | TGTGCCAGCAGCTTGACTAGTACACGCATTCAGTACTTC | CASSLTSTRIQYF